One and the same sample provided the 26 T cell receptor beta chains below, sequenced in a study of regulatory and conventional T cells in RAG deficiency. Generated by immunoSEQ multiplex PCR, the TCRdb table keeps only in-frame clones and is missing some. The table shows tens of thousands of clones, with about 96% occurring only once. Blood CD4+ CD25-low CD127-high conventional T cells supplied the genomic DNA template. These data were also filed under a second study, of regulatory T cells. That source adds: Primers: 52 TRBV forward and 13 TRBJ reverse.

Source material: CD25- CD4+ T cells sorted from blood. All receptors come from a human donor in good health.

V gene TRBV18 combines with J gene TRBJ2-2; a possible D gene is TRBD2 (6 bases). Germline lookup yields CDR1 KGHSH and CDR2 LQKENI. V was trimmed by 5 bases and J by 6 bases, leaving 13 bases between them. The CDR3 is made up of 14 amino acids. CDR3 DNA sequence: TGTGCCAGCTCAATAGGACTAAGCCCCGGGGAGCTGTTTTTT. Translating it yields CASSIGLSPGELFF.

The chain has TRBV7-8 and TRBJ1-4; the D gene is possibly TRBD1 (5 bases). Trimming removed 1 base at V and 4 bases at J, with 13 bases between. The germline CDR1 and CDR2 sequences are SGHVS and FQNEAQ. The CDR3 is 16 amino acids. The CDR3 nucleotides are TGTGCCAGCAGCTTAGATGGGGGAGGAGATAATGAAAAACTGTTTTTT. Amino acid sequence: CASSLDGGGDNEKLFF.

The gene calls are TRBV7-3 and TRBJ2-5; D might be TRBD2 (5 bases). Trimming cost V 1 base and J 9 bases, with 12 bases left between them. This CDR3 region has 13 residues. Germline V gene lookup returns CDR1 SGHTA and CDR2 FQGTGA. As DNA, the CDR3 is TGTGCCAGCAGCTTAAGACTGGAGGTGGCCCAGTACTTC. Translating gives CASSLRLEVAQYF.

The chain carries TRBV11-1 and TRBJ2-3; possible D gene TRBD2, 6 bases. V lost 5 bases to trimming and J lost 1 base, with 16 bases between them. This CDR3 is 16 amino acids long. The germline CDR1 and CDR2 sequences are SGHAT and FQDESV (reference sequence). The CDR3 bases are TGTGCCAGCAGCCCCCGGGAGACTAGTCGCACAGATACGCAGTATTTT. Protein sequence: CASSPRETSRTDTQYF.

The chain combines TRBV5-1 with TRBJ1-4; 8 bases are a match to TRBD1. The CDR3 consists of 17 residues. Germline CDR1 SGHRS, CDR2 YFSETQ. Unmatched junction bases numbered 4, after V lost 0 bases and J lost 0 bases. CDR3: CASSLGQGLSTNEKLFF. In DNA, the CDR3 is TGCGCCAGCAGCTTGGGACAGGGGCTTTCAACTAATGAAAAACTGTTTTTT.

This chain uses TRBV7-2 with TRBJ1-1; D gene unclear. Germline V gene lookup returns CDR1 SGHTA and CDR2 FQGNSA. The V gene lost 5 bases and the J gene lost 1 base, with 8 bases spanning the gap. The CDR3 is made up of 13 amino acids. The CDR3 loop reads CASSQTTNTEAFF. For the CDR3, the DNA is TGTGCCAGCAGCCAAACAACGAACACTGAAGCTTTCTTT.

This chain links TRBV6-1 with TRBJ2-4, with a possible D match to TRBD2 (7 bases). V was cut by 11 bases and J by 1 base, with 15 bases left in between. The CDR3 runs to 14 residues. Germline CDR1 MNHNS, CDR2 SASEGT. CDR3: CACKGGGAKNIQYF. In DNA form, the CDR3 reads TGTGCCTGCAAGGGAGGGGGGGCCAAAAACATTCAGTACTTC.

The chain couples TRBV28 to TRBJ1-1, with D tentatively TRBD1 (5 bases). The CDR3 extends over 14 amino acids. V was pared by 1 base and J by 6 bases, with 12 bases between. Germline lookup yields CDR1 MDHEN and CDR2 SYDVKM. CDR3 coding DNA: TGTGCCAGCAGTTTATCAGGGTCGCGAGCTGAAGCTTTCTTT. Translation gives CASSLSGSRAEAFF.

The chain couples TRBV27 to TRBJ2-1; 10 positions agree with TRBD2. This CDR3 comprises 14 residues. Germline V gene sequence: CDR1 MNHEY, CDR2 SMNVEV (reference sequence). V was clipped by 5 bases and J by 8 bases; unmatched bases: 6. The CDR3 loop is CASSKRGGLYEQFF. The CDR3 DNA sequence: TGTGCCAGCAGTAAGCGGGGGGGCCTCTATGAGCAGTTCTTC.

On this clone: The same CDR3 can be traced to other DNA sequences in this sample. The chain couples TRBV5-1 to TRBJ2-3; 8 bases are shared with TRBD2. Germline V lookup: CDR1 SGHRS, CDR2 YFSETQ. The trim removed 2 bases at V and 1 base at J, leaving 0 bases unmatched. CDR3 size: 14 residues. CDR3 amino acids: CASSLAGGTDTQYF. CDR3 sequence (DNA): TGCGCCAGCAGCTTAGCGGGGGGCACAGATACGCAGTATTTT.

The DNA of the CDR3 is TGTGCCAGCAGTCAGGGACGGGGGAGGGATACGCAGTATTTT. Translated: CASSQGRGRDTQYF. V and J are TRBV27 and TRBJ2-3, with D maybe TRBD2 (6 bases). Per the germline V gene, CDR1 is MNHEY and CDR2 is SMNVEV (reference sequence). The ends were cut back, 5 bases at V and 6 bases at J, with 15 bases in the middle. The CDR3 spans 14 residues.

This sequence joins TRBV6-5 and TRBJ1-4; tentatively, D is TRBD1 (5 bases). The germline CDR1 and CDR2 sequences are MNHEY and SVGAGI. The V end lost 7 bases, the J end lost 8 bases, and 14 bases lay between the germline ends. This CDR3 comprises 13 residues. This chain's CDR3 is CASISNGGEKLFF. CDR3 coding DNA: TGTGCCAGCATCTCAAACGGGGGGGAAAAACTGTTTTTT.

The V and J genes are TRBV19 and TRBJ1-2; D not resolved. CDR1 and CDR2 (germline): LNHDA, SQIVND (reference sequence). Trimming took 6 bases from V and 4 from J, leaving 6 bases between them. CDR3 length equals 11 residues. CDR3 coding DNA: TGTGCCAGTAGCACTTCCTATGGCTACACCTTC. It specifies CASSTSYGYTF.

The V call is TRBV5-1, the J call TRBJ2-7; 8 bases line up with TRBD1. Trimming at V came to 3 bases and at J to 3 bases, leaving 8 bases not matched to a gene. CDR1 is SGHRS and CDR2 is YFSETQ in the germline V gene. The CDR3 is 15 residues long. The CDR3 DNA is TGCGCCAGCAGCTCGGGACAGGTGGGAATCTACGAGCAGTACTTC. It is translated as CASSSGQVGIYEQYF.

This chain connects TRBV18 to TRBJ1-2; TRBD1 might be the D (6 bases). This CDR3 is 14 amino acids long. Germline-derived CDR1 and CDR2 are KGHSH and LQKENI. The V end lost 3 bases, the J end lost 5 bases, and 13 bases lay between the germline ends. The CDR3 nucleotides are TGTGCCAGCTCACCCTCCAGGGGCCAATATGGCTACACCTTC. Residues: CASSPSRGQYGYTF.

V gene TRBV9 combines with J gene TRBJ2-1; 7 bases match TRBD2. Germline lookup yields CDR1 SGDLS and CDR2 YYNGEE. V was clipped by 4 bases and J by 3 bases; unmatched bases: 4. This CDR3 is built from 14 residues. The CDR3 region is CASSPGGGYNEQFF. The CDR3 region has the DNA TGTGCCAGCAGCCCTGGGGGGGGCTACAATGAGCAGTTCTTC.

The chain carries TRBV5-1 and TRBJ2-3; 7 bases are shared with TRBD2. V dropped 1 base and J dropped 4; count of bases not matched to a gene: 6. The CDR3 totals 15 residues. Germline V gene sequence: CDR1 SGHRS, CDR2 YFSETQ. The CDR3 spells CASSLSGVNPDTQYF. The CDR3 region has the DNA TGCGCCAGCAGCTTGAGCGGGGTCAATCCAGATACGCAGTATTTT.

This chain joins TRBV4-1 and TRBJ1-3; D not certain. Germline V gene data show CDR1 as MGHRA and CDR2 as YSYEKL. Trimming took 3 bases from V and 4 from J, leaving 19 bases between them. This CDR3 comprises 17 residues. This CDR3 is CASSHVARGEDGNTIYF. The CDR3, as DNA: TGCGCCAGCAGCCATGTAGCCCGCGGGGAAGACGGAAACACCATATATTTT.

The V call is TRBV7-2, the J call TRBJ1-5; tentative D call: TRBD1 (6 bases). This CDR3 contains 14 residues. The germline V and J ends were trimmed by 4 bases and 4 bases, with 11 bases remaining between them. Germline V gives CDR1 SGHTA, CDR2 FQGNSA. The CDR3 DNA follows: TGTGCCAGCAGCTCGGATAGGGGGAATCAGCCCCAGCATTTT. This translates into CASSSDRGNQPQHF.

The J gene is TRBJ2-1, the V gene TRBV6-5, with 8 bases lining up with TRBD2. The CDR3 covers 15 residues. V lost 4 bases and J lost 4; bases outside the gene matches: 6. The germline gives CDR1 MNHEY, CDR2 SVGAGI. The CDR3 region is CASSSRGGHYNEQFF. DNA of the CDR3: TGTGCCAGCAGTTCGCGCGGGGGGCATTACAATGAGCAGTTCTTC.

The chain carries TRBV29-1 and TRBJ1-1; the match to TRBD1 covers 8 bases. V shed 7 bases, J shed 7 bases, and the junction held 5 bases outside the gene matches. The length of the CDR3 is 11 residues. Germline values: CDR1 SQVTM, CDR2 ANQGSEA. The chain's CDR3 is CSGYRGGEAFF. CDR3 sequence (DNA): TGCAGCGGATACAGGGGGGGTGAAGCTTTCTTT.

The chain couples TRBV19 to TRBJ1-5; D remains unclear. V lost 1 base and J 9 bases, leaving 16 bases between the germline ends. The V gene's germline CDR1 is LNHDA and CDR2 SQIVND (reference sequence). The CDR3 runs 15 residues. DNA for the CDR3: TGTGCCAGTAGTATAGTTGGGAGGGAACTAAGGCCCCAGCATTTT. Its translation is CASSIVGRELRPQHF.

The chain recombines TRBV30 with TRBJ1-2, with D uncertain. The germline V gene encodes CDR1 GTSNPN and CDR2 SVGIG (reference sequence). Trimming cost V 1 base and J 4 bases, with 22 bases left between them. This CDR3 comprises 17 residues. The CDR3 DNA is TGTGCCTGGAGTGGACCCCAGACCCGGGGATTCGTCTATGGCTACACCTTC. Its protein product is CAWSGPQTRGFVYGYTF.

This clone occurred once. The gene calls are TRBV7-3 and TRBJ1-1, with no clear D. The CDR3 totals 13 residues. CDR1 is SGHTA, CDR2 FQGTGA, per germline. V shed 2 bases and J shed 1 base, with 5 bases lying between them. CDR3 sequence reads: CASSLQENTEAFF. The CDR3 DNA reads TGTGCCAGCAGCTTACAGGAGAACACTGAAGCTTTCTTT.

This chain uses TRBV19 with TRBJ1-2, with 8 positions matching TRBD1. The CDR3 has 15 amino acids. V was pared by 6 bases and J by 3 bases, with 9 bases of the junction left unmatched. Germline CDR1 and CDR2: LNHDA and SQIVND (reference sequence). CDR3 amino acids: CASSLYPTGDYGYTF. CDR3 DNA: TGTGCCAGTAGCCTATACCCGACAGGGGACTATGGCTACACCTTC.

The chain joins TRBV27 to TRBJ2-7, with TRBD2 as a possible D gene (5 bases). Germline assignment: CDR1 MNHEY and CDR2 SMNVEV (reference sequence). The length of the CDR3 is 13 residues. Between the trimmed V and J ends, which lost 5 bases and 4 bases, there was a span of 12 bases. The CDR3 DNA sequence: TGTGCCAGCAGTCGGGGTGGTTGGTACGAGCAGTACTTC. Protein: CASSRGGWYEQYF.